These T cell receptor beta chains were read from a single sample in a study of blood T cells in healthy people across ages. TCRdb called the 5' RACE reads again in MiXCR, with one record for every CDR3 protein. This table has about 1.8 million distinct CDR3 sequences, about 49% appearing once. Specimen: blood. The source of these receptors is a middle-aged woman in good health. Both conserved end residues are part of each CDR3. The order of the fields is J gene, D gene, clone size, V gene, CDR3 length, CDR3 DNA, CDR3 protein. A D gene is named only where the DNA matches it firmly. For some rows the clone size is stated as once, few or many, or as a class when expanded; others skip it.

>TRBJ2-7|TRBD1|.|TRBV5-1|15
TGTGCCAGCTCACCAGGACAGGGGGCAGCCTACGAGCAGTACTTC
CASSPGQGAAYEQYF
>TRBJ2-1|TRBD1|.|TRBV4-3|17
TGCGCCAGCAGCCAAGCTCTTAGAGGGGGCGAGTACAATGAGCAGTTCTTC
CASSQALRGGEYNEQFF
>TRBJ2-1|.|.|TRBV6-2/TRBV6-3|16
TGTGCCAGCAGGGGGGCCGGGGCTAGCTCCTACAATGAGCAGTTCTTC
CASRGAGASSYNEQFF
>TRBJ2-1|.|few|TRBV7-9|15
TGTGCCAGCAGCTTACCTACGGTAGGGAACAATGAGCAGTTCTTC
CASSLPTVGNNEQFF
>TRBJ2-7|.|.|TRBV28|13
TGTGCCACCCAGGGGGGAAGCTCCTACGAGCAGTACTTC
CATQGGSSYEQYF
>TRBJ2-3|TRBD2|.|TRBV7-2|18
TGTGCCAGCAGCCCCCGGACTAGTGGGGGGATGAGCACAGATACGCAGTATTTT
CASSPRTSGGMSTDTQYF
>TRBJ1-2|.|.|TRBV20-1|13
TGCAGTGCTAGAACACCTAACGAAAGGGGCTACACCTTC
CSARTPNERGYTF
>TRBJ2-1|TRBD2|few|TRBV9|15
TGTGCCAGCAGCGTAGGCGGGGGGGCCGTTAATGAGCAGTTCTTC
CASSVGGGAVNEQFF
>TRBJ1-1|.|.|TRBV13|14
TGTGCCAGCAGCTCGGTCGTAATGAACACTGAAGCTTTCTTT
CASSSVVMNTEAFF
>TRBJ2-5|TRBD1|few|TRBV7-8|14
TGTGCCAGCAGCCCGGGACAGTCGGCTGAGACCCAGTACTTC
CASSPGQSAETQYF
>TRBJ1-4|.|.|TRBV9|16
TGTGCCAGCAGCGTGGAGCCACAGAGGCGTAATGAAAAACTGTTTTTT
CASSVEPQRRNEKLFF
>TRBJ1-5|.|.|TRBV20-1|15
TGCAGTGCAAGAACGGGGTGGGGGATCAATCAGCCCCAGCATTTT
CSARTGWGINQPQHF
>TRBJ2-1|.|.|TRBV14|16
TGTGCCAGCAGCCGCGGACCCCTGAGCTCCTACAATGAGCAGTTCTTC
CASSRGPLSSYNEQFF
>TRBJ1-1|TRBD1|.|TRBV12-5|14
TGTGCTAGTGGTGTGGGACAGGCGGGGACTGAAGCTTTCTTT
CASGVGQAGTEAFF
>TRBJ2-5|.|.|TRBV12-3/TRBV12-4|16
TGTGCCAGCAGTTTAGCGCGGGGAATCGGAGGCAATGAGCAGTACTTC
CASSLARGIGGNEQYF
>TRBJ2-2|.|.|TRBV12-3/TRBV12-4|14
TGTGCCAGCAGTTTATCTCAGGTCACCGGGGAGCTGTTTTTT
CASSLSQVTGELFF
>TRBJ1-2|.|.|TRBV12-3/TRBV12-4|15
TGTGCCAGCAGCAAAAGACAGGTCTTGAATTATGGCTACACCTTC
CASSKRQVLNYGYTF
>TRBJ2-4|.|.|TRBV7-8|15
TGTGCCAGCAGTATGAACGGACTGGCCAAAAACATTCAGTACTTC
CASSMNGLAKNIQYF
>TRBJ1-4|.|.|TRBV2|15
TGTGCCAGCAGTGAGCGGGCCGGATCGATCGAAAAACTGTTTTTT
CASSERAGSIEKLFF
>TRBJ1-2|TRBD1|.|TRBV12-3/TRBV12-4|16
TGTGCCAGCAGTACGGGACAGGGGGCGCCCGGGGGTGGCTACACCTTC
CASSTGQGAPGGGYTF
>TRBJ1-2|.|.|TRBV9|16
TGTGCCAGCAGCGTAGGCAGGGGAACCCTAAACTATGGCTACACCTTC
CASSVGRGTLNYGYTF
>TRBJ1-1|.|few|TRBV28|16
TGTGCCAGCAACCGGGTACAAGGGTTGGCCGACACTGAAGCTTTCTTT
CASNRVQGLADTEAFF
>TRBJ2-4|.|few|TRBV27|16
TGTGCCAGCAGTTTGTTAAGGGAATTCGGCAAAAACATTCAGTACTTC
CASSLLREFGKNIQYF
>TRBJ2-1|.|once|TRBV2|14
TGTGCCAGCACAGGGGTTAGCTCCTACAATGAACAGTTCTTC
CASTGVSSYNEQFF
>TRBJ2-3|TRBD1|many|TRBV28|13
TGTGCCAGCAGGGGACAGGGCACAGATACGCAGTATTTT
CASRGQGTDTQYF
>TRBJ2-7|.|.|TRBV2|13
TGTGCCAGCACTCCCCAGCAAGCTTACGAGCAGTACTTC
CASTPQQAYEQYF
>TRBJ2-3|.|few|TRBV20-1|11
TGCAGTGCTCCGAAGGCAGATACGCAGTATTTT
CSAPKADTQYF
>TRBJ2-1|.|few|TRBV29-1|15
TGCAGCGTTGTGCCGGGGGCGGCCTCCTACAATGAGCAGTTCTTC
CSVVPGAASYNEQFF
>TRBJ1-1|TRBD1|.|TRBV28|12
TGTGCCAGCAACAGGGGGCCGAATGAAGCTTTCTTT
CASNRGPNEAFF
>TRBJ2-6|.|few|TRBV24-1|14
TGTGCCACCTCCGACAGAACTGGGGCCAACGTCCTGACTTTC
CATSDRTGANVLTF
>TRBJ2-3|.|few|TRBV10-3|16
TGTGCCATCAGTAACCCCCAGAGCCCCCTCACAGATACGCAGTATTTT
CAISNPQSPLTDTQYF
>TRBJ2-7|.|.|TRBV27|16
TGTGCCAGCAGTTTGGGTTTGCGGGGCGCTCGGGACGAGCAGTACTTC
CASSLGLRGARDEQYF
>TRBJ2-1|.|.|TRBV12-3/TRBV12-4|16
TGTGCCAGCAGTTTGACGGGGGGCGTGCTCGGTAATGAGCAGTTCTTC
CASSLTGGVLGNEQFF
>TRBJ2-7|TRBD2|few|TRBV28|16
TGTGCCAGCAGGCCGGGACTAGCGGGGGGGACCTACGAGCAGTACTTC
CASRPGLAGGTYEQYF
>TRBJ2-6|.|few|TRBV6-1|17
TGTGCCAGCAGTCCCCCCTGGACCGTCTCTGGGGCCAACGTCCTGACTTTC
CASSPPWTVSGANVLTF
>TRBJ2-5|.|.|TRBV5-1|16
TGCGCCAGCAGCTTGGGATCTGTCGCCCCAAAAGAGACCCAGTACTTC
CASSLGSVAPKETQYF
>TRBJ2-7|.|.|TRBV13|13
TGTGCCAGCAGCCCGTCCCTGAGCGACGAGCAGTACTTC
CASSPSLSDEQYF
>TRBJ2-1|.|few|TRBV10-3|11
TGTGCCACCGCCTGGGGGGATGAGCAGTTCTTC
CATAWGDEQFF
>TRBJ1-6|.|.|TRBV27|14
TGTGCCAGCTACGCATTGGGGACTAATTCACCCCTCCACTTT
CASYALGTNSPLHF
>TRBJ1-4|.|few|TRBV7-9|14
TGTGCCAGCAGCTTCCAGGGTACTAATGAAAAACTGTTTTTT
CASSFQGTNEKLFF
>TRBJ1-1|.|.|TRBV5-1|16
TGCGCCAGCAGCTTGCGGCAGGGCGGGGGGGTGACTGAAGCTTTCTTT
CASSLRQGGGVTEAFF
>TRBJ2-3|TRBD2|many|TRBV7-2|16
TGTGCCAGCAGCTTAGCACTAGCGGGGAACACAGATACGCAGTATTTT
CASSLALAGNTDTQYF
>TRBJ1-1|TRBD1|.|TRBV28|13
TGTGCCAGCAGCGCCACAGGGGGCGAAGAAGCTTTCTTT
CASSATGGEEAFF
>TRBJ2-3|.|few|TRBV6-2/TRBV6-3|11
TGTGCCAGCAGTGACGGGACCCCTCAGTATTTT
CASSDGTPQYF
>TRBJ2-4|TRBD1|few|TRBV15|13
TGTGCCACCAGCGCGACAGGGGAAAACATTCAGTACTTC
CATSATGENIQYF
>TRBJ1-4|.|.|TRBV28|13
TGTGCCAGCAGGCCGGGGCCGAATGAAAAACTGTTTTTT
CASRPGPNEKLFF
>TRBJ2-1|TRBD2|few|TRBV7-2|20
TGTGCCAGCAGCCCCGGGGGGCGGGGGGCCTTTGACGCCTCCTACAATGAGCAGTTCTTC
CASSPGGRGAFDASYNEQFF
>TRBJ1-5|.|.|TRBV2|15
TGTGCCAGCAGTGAATGGGCAGGGAAGGGACAGCCCCAGCATTTT
CASSEWAGKGQPQHF
>TRBJ2-1|.|.|TRBV7-8|13
TGTGCCAGCAGCTTGGGTCGCGTCAATGAGCAGTTCTTC
CASSLGRVNEQFF
>TRBJ1-2|TRBD1|few|TRBV29-1|13
TGCAGCGTGCTGACAGGGGCTGACTATGGCTACACCTTC
CSVLTGADYGYTF
>TRBJ2-5|TRBD2|.|TRBV11-2|18
TGTGCCAGCAGCTTAGATCTAGCCCAGCGGGGGGGACTGGAGACCCAGTACTTC
CASSLDLAQRGGLETQYF
>TRBJ1-2|.|few|TRBV3-1|14
TGTGCCACCTCAGGCGGGTACACGGGCTATGGCTACACCTTC
CATSGGYTGYGYTF
>TRBJ2-7|.|.|TRBV15|14
TGTGCCACCAGCAGAGAAGGGTCGGTCTACGAGCAGTACTTC
CATSREGSVYEQYF